Listed below are T cell receptor beta chains from one sample, sequenced in a study of radiation and T cells in renal cell carcinoma. Method: immunoSEQ multiplex PCR; TCRdb's copy keeps in-frame clones and lacks some. The table records about 150,000 clones, approximately 88% of them present only once. The starting material was blood, obtained from a patient whose treatment included radiotherapy and nephrectomy. Receptors originate from a woman between 45 and 60 years old with renal cell carcinoma. The CDR3 runs from the conserved cysteine through the conserved F or W. The D gene is left open where the match is weak.

V: TRBV13; D: TRBD2; CDR3: CASSLQGWTSGYLYEQYF
V: TRBV6-5; D: TRBD2; CDR3: CASTPPGGLTDTQYF
V: TRBV6-6; D: -; CDR3: CASQNTEAFF
V: TRBV7-8; D: -; CDR3: CASSVTLSPLHF
V: TRBV10-3; D: -; CDR3: CAISGDRVAFF
V: TRBV29-1; D: -; CDR3: CSTHTRGEAFF
V: TRBV7-9; D: -; CDR3: CASSPIARGGEKLFF
V: TRBV9; D: -; CDR3: CASSVVSGSSYNEQFF
V: TRBV7-9; D: -; CDR3: CASSRGYGYTF
V: TRBV30; D: -; CDR3: CAWSNQQERAFF
V: TRBV30; D: TRBD2; CDR3: CAWSVGTSGGAEVTQYF
V: TRBV12-5; D: -; CDR3: CASRDYTGELFF
V: TRBV10-1; D: -; CDR3: CASSPSGTNYGYTF
V: TRBV18; D: -; CDR3: CASSPPVGGGYEQYF
V: TRBV29-1; D: -; CDR3: CGIRDNSLFF
V: TRBV6-5; D: -; CDR3: CASSKPGTPGAFF
V: TRBV19; D: TRBD1; CDR3: CASSVRQGTTNEKLFF
V: TRBV7-8; D: -; CDR3: CASSPQVAGSGNTIYF
V: TRBV5-1; D: -; CDR3: CASSLEVSYGEQYF
V: TRBV4-3; D: TRBD1; CDR3: CASSQGPTGGDEQYF
V: TRBV4-1; D: -; CDR3: CASSQAGTLTIMNTEAFF
V: TRBV6-1; D: -; CDR3: CASGGRWGSPLHF
V: TRBV2; D: -; CDR3: CASTKAEDYGYTF
V: TRBV10-3; D: -; CDR3: CAISEDSRVGSPLHF
V: TRBV7-2; D: TRBD2; CDR3: CASSLSHGGVNIQYF
V: TRBV25-1; D: -; CDR3: CASSFLGGGQETQYF
V: TRBV7-9; D: -; CDR3: CASSFQGGYTF
V: TRBV4-2; D: TRBD1; CDR3: CASSQPPGTGAYEQYF
V: TRBV6-1; D: TRBD1; CDR3: CASSGPGTGVPFFNYGYTF
V: TRBV19; D: -; CDR3: CASSGAGGEKLFF
V: TRBV19; D: -; CDR3: CASSIPGRPNQPQHF
V: TRBV11-1; D: -; CDR3: CASSPPGYEQYF
V: TRBV30; D: -; CDR3: CAWEAGDTGELFF
V: TRBV5-1; D: TRBD1; CDR3: CASSWAGTENTEAFF
V: TRBV4-3; D: -; CDR3: CASSQDLMGGGTEAFF
V: TRBV4-3; D: TRBD1; CDR3: CASSPLGTENTEAFF